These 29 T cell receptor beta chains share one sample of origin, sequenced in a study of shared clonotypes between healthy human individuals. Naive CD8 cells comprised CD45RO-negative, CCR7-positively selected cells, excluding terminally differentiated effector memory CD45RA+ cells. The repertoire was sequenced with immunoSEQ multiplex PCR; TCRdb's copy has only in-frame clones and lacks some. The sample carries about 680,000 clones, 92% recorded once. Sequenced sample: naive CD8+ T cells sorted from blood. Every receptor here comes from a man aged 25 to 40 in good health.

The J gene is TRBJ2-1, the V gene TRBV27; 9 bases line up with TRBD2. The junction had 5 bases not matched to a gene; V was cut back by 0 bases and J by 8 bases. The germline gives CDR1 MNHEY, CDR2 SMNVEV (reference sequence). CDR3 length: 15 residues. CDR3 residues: CASSLSGLASYEQFF. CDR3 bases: TGTGCCAGCAGTTTATCGGGACTAGCTTCTTATGAGCAGTTCTTC.

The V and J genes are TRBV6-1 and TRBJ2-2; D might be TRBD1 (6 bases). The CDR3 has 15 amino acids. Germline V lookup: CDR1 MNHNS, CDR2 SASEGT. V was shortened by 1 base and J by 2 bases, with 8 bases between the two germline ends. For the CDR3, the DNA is TGTGCCAGCAGTGAAGGGACAGCTAACACCGGGGAGCTGTTTTTT. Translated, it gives CASSEGTANTGELFF.

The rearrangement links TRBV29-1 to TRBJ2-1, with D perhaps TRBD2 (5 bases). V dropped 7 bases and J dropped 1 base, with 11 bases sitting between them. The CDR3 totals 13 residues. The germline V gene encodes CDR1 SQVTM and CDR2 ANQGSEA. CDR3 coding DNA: TGCAGCGGCGTTAGCGCATCCTACAATGAGCAGTTCTTC. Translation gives CSGVSASYNEQFF.

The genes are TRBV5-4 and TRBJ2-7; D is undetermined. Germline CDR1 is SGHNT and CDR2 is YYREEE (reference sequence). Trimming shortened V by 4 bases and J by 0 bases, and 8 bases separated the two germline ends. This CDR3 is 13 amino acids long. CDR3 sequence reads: CASSPDDSYEQYF. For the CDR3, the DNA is TGTGCCAGCAGCCCGGACGACTCCTACGAGCAGTACTTC.

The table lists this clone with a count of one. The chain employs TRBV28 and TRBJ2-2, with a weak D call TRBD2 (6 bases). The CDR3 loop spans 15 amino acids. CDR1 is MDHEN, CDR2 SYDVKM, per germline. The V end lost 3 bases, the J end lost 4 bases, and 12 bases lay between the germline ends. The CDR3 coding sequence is TGTGCCAGCAGTTTTCCTAGCGATGCCACCGGGGAGCTGTTTTTT. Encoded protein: CASSFPSDATGELFF.

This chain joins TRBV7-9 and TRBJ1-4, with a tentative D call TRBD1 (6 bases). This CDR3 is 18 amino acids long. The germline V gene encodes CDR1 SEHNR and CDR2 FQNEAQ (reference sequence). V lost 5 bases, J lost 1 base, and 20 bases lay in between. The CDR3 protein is CASSDQGRRGRTNEKLFF. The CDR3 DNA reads TGTGCCAGCAGCGATCAGGGGCGAAGGGGCAGAACTAATGAAAAACTGTTTTTT.

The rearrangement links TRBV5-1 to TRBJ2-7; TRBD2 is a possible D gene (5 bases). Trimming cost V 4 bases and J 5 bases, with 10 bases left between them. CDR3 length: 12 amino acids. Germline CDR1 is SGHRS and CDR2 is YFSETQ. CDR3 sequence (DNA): TGCGCCAGCAGCGTGATCGGGGACGAGCAGTACTTC. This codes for CASSVIGDEQYF.

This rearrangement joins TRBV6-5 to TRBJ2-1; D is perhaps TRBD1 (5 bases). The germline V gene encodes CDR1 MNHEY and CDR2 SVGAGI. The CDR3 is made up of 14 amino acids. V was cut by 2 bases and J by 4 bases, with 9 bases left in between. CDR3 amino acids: CASSYDTGYNEQFF. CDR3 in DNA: TGTGCCAGCAGTTACGACACAGGTTACAATGAGCAGTTCTTC.

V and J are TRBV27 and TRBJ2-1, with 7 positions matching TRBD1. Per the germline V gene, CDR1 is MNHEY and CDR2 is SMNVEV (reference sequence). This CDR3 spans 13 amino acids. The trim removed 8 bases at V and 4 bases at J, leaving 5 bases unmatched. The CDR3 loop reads CASRDRLYNEQFF. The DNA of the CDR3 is TGTGCCAGCCGGGACAGACTATACAATGAGCAGTTCTTC.

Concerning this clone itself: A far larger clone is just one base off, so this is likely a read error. This CDR3 reads CTTSTAGGETQYF. Written as DNA, the CDR3 is TGTACCACCAGCACAGCGGGAGGGGAGACCCAGTACTTC. V is TRBV15 and J is TRBJ2-5, with 10 bases lining up with TRBD2. CDR1 is LNHNV and CDR2 is YYDKDF in the germline V gene (reference sequence). CDR3 length: 13 amino acids. Full variable domain (rest looked up from reference TRBV15 and TRBJ2-5): DAMVIQNPRYQVTQFGKPVTLSCSQTLNHNVMYWYQQKSSQAPKLLFHYYDKDFNNEADTPDNFQSRRPNTSFCFLDIRSPGLGDTAMYLCTTSTAGGETQYFGPGTRLLVL.

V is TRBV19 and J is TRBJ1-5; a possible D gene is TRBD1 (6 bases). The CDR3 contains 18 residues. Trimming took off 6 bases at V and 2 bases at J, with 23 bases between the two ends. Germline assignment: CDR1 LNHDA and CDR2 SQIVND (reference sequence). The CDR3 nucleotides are TGTGCCAGTAGACCACCTTTCGGGGGCCGGGAAGGCAATCAGCCCCAGCATTTT. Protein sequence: CASRPPFGGREGNQPQHF.

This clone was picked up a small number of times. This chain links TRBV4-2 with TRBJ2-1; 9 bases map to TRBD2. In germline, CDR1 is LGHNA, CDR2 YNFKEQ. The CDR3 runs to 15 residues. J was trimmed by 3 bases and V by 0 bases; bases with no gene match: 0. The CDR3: CASSQEAGGYNEQFF. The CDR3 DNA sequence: TGTGCCAGCAGCCAAGAAGCGGGAGGCTACAATGAGCAGTTCTTC.

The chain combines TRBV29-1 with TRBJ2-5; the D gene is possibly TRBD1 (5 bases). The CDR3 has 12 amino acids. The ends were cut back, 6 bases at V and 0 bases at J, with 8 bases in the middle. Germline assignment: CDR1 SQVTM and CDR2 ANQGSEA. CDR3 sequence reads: CSVTTDQETQYF. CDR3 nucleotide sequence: TGCAGCGTGACGACAGACCAAGAGACCCAGTACTTC.

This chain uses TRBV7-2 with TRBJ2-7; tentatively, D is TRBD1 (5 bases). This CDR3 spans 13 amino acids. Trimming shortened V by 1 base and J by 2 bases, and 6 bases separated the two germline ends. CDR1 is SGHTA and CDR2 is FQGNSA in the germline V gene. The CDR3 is CASSLGGPYEQYF. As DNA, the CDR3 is TGTGCCAGCAGCTTAGGGGGCCCCTACGAGCAGTACTTC.

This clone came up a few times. Here the CDR3 reads CASSELTGSSYEQYF. The CDR3 DNA reads TGTGCCAGCAGTGAATTAACAGGGAGCTCCTACGAGCAGTACTTC. The chain joins TRBV6-1 to TRBJ2-7; D is possibly TRBD1 (6 bases). Germline loops: CDR1 MNHNS, CDR2 SASEGT. Trimming shortened V by 2 bases and J by 0 bases, and 11 bases separated the two germline ends. This CDR3 has 15 residues.

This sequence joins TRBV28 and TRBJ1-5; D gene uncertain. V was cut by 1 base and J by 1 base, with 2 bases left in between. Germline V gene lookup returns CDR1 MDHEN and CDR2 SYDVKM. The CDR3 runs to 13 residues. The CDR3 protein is CASSLFSNQPQHF. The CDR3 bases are TGTGCCAGCAGTTTATTCAGCAATCAGCCCCAGCATTTT.

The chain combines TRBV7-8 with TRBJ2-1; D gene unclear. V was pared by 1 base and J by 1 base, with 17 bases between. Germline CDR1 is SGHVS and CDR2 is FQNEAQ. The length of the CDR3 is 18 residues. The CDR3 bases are TGTGCCAGCAGCTTAGGCCGGAGTGGGGAACCGTCCTACAATGAGCAGTTCTTC. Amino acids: CASSLGRSGEPSYNEQFF.

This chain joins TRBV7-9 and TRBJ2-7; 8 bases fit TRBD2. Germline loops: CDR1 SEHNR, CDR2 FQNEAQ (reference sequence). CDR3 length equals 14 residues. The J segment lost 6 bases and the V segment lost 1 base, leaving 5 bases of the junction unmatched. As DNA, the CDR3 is TGTGCCAGCAGCTTAGGCGGGGGGCGCGGCGAGCAGTACTTC. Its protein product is CASSLGGGRGEQYF.

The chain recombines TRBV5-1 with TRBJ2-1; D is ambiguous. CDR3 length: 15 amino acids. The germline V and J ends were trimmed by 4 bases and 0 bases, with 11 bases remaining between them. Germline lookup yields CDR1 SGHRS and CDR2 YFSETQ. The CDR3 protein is CASSGIESSYNEQFF. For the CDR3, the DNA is TGCGCCAGCAGCGGAATAGAGAGCTCCTACAATGAGCAGTTCTTC.

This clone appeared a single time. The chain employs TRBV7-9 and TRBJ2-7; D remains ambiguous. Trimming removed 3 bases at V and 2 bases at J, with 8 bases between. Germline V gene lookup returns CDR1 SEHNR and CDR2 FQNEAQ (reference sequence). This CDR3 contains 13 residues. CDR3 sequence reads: CASSFSTTYEQYF. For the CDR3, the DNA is TGTGCCAGCAGCTTTAGCACGACCTACGAGCAGTACTTC.

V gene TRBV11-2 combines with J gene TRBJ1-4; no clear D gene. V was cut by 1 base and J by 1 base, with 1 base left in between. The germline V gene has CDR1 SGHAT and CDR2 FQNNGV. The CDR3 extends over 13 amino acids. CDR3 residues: CASSLGTNEKLFF. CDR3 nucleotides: TGTGCCAGCAGCTTAGGAACTAATGAAAAACTGTTTTTT.

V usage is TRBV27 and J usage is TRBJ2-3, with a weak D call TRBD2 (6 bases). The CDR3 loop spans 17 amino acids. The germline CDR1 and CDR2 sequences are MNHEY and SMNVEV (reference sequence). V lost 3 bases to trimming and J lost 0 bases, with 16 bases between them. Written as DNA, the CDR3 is TGTGCCAGCAGTTTCCGCCGGGTAGCGGAGAGCACAGATACGCAGTATTTT. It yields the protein CASSFRRVAESTDTQYF.

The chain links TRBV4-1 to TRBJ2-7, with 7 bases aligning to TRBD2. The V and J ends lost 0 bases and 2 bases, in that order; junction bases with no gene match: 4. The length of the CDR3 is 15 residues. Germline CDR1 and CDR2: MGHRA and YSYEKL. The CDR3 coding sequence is TGCGCCAGCAGCCAAGATGGCGGGAGCCCCTACGAGCAGTACTTC. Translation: CASSQDGGSPYEQYF.

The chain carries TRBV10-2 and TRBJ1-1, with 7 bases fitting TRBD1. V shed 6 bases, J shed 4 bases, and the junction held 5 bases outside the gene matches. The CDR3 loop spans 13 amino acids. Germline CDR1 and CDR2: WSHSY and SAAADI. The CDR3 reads CASRAGGPTEAFF. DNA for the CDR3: TGCGCCAGCAGGGCAGGGGGACCCACTGAAGCTTTCTTT.

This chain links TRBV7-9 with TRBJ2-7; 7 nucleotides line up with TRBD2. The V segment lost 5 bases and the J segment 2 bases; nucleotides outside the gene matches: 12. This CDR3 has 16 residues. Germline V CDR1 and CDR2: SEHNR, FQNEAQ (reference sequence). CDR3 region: CASSHEGTTITYEQYF. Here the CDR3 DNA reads TGTGCCAGCAGCCATGAAGGGACTACTATAACCTACGAGCAGTACTTC.

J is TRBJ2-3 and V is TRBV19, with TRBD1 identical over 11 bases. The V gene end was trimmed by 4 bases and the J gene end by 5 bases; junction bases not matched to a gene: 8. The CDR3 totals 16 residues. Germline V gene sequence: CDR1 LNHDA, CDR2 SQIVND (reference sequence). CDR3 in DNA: TGTGCCAGTAGTACAAAGGACAGGGGGCATGGAGATACGCAGTATTTT. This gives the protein CASSTKDRGHGDTQYF.

CDR3 in DNA: TGCAGTGCTCATGCGGTCGATGAGCAGTACTTC. Translated: CSAHAVDEQYF. The V and J genes are TRBV20-1 and TRBJ2-7; D remains unclear. Germline values: CDR1 DFQATT, CDR2 SNEGSKA (reference sequence). Trimming stripped 5 bases from V and 7 bases from J, with 12 bases between. CDR3 size: 11 residues.

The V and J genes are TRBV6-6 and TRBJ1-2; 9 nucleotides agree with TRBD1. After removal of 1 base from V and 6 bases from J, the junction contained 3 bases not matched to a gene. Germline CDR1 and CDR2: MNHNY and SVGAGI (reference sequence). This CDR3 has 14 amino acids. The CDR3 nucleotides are TGTGCCAGCAGTTACTTGGGACAGGGTGATGGCTACACCTTC. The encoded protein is CASSYLGQGDGYTF.

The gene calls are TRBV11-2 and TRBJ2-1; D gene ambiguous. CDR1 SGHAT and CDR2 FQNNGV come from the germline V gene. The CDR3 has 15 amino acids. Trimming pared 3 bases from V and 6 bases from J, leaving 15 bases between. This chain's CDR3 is CASSLGLRGVNEQFF. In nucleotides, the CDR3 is TGTGCCAGCAGCTTGGGCCTCCGAGGCGTCAATGAGCAGTTCTTC.